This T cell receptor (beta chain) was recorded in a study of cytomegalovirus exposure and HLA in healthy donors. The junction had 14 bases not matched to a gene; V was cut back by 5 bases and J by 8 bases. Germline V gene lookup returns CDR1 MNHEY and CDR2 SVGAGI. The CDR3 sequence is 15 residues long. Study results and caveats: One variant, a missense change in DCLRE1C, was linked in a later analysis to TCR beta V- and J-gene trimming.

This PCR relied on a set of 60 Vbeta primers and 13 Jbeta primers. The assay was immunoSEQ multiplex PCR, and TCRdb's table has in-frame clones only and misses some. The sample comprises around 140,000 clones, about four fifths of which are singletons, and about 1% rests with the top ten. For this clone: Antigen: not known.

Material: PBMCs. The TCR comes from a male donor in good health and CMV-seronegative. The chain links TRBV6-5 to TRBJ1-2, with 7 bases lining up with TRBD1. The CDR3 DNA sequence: TGTGCCAGCAGTCCTACCTGGACAGGCCCGGGAGGCTACACCTTC. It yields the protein CASSPTWTGPGGYTF.